This T cell receptor beta chain was retrieved from a study of blood T cell repertoires in COVID-19. At the level of the study: The samples span acute and convalescent COVID-19 from the United States, Italy and Spain. T cells, B-cell-depleted T cells, or PBMCs supplied cDNA or gDNA.

This CDR3 is built from 14 residues. CDR1 is KGHSH and CDR2 is LQKENI in the germline V gene. V lost 2 bases to trimming and J lost 1 base, with 8 bases between them. Concerning this clone itself: The same CDR3 is also encoded by other DNA sequences in this sample.

In the original processing: Researchers report that nucleated cell counts were estimated from reference gene primer amplification. Sequencing used immunoSEQ multiplex PCR; TCRdb keeps in-frame clones, though not all of them. The V and J calls and clone size come from that table; D and trimming were worked out from the DNA. The sample lists about 150,000 clones, roughly 80% occurring once. The receptor comes from a woman older than 75 with acute or convalescent COVID-19. This chain joins TRBV18 and TRBJ1-1, with a weak D call TRBD1 (5 bases). The sequenced sample consisted of peripheral blood. DNA for the CDR3: TGTGCCAGCTCACCATCCACAGGGAACACTGAAGCTTTCTTT. Residues: CASSPSTGNTEAFF.